This is a list of T cell receptor beta chains from one sample in a study of identical twins. MiXCR, applied by TCRdb to the 5' RACE reads, yields one record per CDR3 protein. The sample lists some 630,000 distinct CDR3 sequences, about 7.1% seen once, with roughly 1.5% in the top ten. The sample also formed part of further work on yellow fever vaccine responses in identical twins.

The sequencing sample was made of PBMCs. All receptors come from a woman aged 18-35 years in good health. The conserved cysteine and the conserved F or W are not part of the CDR3 here. The D gene is left open where the match is weak.

d_call,v_call,j_call,cdr3_aa
-,TRBV2,TRBJ1-2,ATEIDTNYGYT
-,TRBV11-2,TRBJ2-2,ASSSIRDPGELF
TRBD1,TRBV7-9,TRBJ2-7,ASRRGLEQY
TRBD1,TRBV12-3/TRBV12-4,TRBJ1-1,ASSSQDRGPMNTEAF
TRBD2,TRBV20-1,TRBJ2-7,SARGTTSYEQY
-,TRBV10-2,TRBJ2-1,ASSEVEQF
TRBD2,TRBV6-5,TRBJ2-3,ASSYSASGGGSTDTQY
-,TRBV12-3/TRBV12-4,TRBJ2-2,ASSLPYTGELF
-,TRBV11-1,TRBJ2-1,ASSSPSGHSKGSYNEQF
-,TRBV7-9,TRBJ2-5,ASSPWTEAQETQY
-,TRBV29-1,TRBJ1-3,SVETTGFSGNTIY
TRBD2,TRBV7-8,TRBJ2-1,ASSLAKLAGGPAEQF
-,TRBV7-3,TRBJ2-1,ASSPGVPNEQF
TRBD2,TRBV5-1,TRBJ2-5,ASSGGGATETQY
-,TRBV19,TRBJ2-3,ASGTGQTTHYTQY
-,TRBV7-7,TRBJ2-3,ASSLGPETGFADTQY
-,TRBV7-9,TRBJ1-1,ASSGTRFRTMNTEAF
-,TRBV29-1,TRBJ1-2,SVEARGPYGYT
TRBD2,TRBV6-1,TRBJ2-7,ATTQERRESYEQY
TRBD2,TRBV11-3,TRBJ2-1,ASSRGLAVEQF
-,TRBV4-1,TRBJ2-2,ASSQFLRSQGGSGELF
TRBD2,TRBV29-1,TRBJ2-7,SVVTSGSRQY
-,TRBV29-1,TRBJ2-2,SVKGAGELF
-,TRBV20-1,TRBJ2-2,SAEPPNTGELF
-,TRBV7-9,TRBJ1-4,ASSAQPPEKLF
-,TRBV25-1,TRBJ2-1,ASSELELHEQF
TRBD1,TRBV7-9,TRBJ1-2,ASSAPDRDYGYT
-,TRBV2,TRBJ2-1,ASKEGWTVNNEQF
TRBD2,TRBV9,TRBJ2-2,ASSGQGTSGNSNTGELF
TRBD2,TRBV12-3/TRBV12-4,TRBJ2-4,ASSLTSGRGIQY
TRBD1,TRBV15,TRBJ1-1,ATSKEGVRGGGTEVF
-,TRBV4-2,TRBJ2-1,ASSQLGTLGQF
TRBD1,TRBV14,TRBJ2-1,ASSQDLWAGGFPYNEQF
TRBD1,TRBV12-3/TRBV12-4,TRBJ2-1,ASSPGTGIEQF
TRBD2,TRBV7-6,TRBJ2-7,ASSLRLAQQGFDEQY
TRBD1,TRBV20-1,TRBJ1-1,SARGQDRGITEAF
TRBD2,TRBV20-1,TRBJ2-1,SARLRTSGSPQQF
-,TRBV15,TRBJ1-1,ATSRGGDRLRAF
TRBD1,TRBV6-1,TRBJ1-5,ASSTPTGADQPQH
-,TRBV15,TRBJ2-1,ATSRAVQYNEQF
-,TRBV2,TRBJ2-7,ASSANEQY